The T cell receptor (beta chain) under discussion was sequenced for a study of blood T cells in healthy people across ages. General observations from the study: Not knowing donor CMV status may have confounded expanded clonotype changes.

Alongside a J-beta primer mix, a sample-barcoded 5' primer served in a second PCR lasting 7 to 11 cycles. TCRdb processed the 5' RACE reads anew with MiXCR; each CDR3 protein has one entry. This table holds roughly 1,000,000 distinct CDR3 sequences, approximately 25% found once. The V gene's germline CDR1 is MNHNY and CDR2 SVGAGI (reference sequence). J was trimmed by 8 bases and V by 0 bases; bases with no gene match: 4. The CDR3 is 14 amino acids. This clonotype was detected a few times. Its specificity is unknown. These same records also appear under a second study, on T cells of mothers and their children. As that study records: There were over 10 million TCR beta CDR3 reads from each mother and about 3 million from each child. Slightly, though not significantly, more overlap was seen in related than in unrelated mother-child pairs.

The sequence was collected from a girl aged 2 to 10 in good health. Sequences were obtained from blood. The gene calls are TRBV6-6 and TRBJ2-3; TRBD2 aligns across 8 bases. CDR3 coding DNA: TGTGCCAGCAGTTACTCGACTAGCGTTTCTACGCAGTATTTT. Translation: CASSYSTSVSTQYF.